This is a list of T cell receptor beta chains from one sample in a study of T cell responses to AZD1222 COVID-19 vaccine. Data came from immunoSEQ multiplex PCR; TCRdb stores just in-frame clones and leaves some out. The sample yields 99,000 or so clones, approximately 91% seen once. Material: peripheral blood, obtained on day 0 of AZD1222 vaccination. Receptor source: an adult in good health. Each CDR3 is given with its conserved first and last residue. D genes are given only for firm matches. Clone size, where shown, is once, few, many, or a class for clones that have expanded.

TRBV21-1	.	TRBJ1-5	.	CASGEFGNQPQHF	TGTGCCAGCGGCGAGTTTGGCAATCAGCCCCAGCATTTT
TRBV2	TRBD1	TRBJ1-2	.	CASPPPDRDAGDGYTF	TGTGCCAGCCCCCCCCCGGACAGGGATGCGGGGGATGGCTACACCTTC
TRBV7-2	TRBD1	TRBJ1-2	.	CASSNPGTGTLYGYTF	TGTGCCAGCAGCAACCCCGGGACAGGAACCCTCTATGGCTACACCTTC
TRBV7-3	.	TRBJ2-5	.	CASSLEWGGPQETQYF	TGTGCCAGCAGCTTAGAGTGGGGGGGCCCGCAAGAGACCCAGTACTTC
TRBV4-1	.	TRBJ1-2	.	CASSQTLTGIRINYGYTF	TGCGCCAGCAGCCAAACCCTCACAGGGATCCGGATTAACTATGGCTACACCTTC
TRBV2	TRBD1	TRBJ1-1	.	CASRGHGDRTYTEAFF	TGTGCCAGCAGGGGACATGGGGACAGAACATACACTGAAGCTTTCTTT
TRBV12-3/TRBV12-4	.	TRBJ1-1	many	CASTWTVGTEAFF	TGTGCCAGCACCTGGACAGTAGGCACTGAAGCTTTCTTT
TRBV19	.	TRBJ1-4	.	CASRDLTEPTALNEKLFF	TGTGCCAGTAGGGATCTCACCGAACCGACGGCGCTTAATGAAAAACTGTTTTTT
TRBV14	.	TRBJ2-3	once	CASSQVTFTQYF	TGTGCCAGCAGCCAAGTTACATTTACGCAGTATTTT
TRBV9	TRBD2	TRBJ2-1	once	CASSVLAGAYNEQFF	TGTGCCAGCAGCGTCCTTGCGGGGGCCTACAATGAGCAGTTCTTC
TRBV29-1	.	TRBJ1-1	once	CSVERGQNTEAFF	TGCAGCGTTGAGCGGGGTCAGAACACTGAAGCTTTCTTT
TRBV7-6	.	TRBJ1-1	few	CASSFTENTEAFF	TGTGCCAGCAGCTTTACGGAGAACACTGAAGCTTTCTTT
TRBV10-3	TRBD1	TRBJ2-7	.	CAISDVGQGYEQYF	TGTGCCATCAGTGATGTCGGACAGGGTTACGAGCAGTACTTC
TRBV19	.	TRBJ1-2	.	CASNWNYGYTF	TGTGCCAGTAACTGGAACTATGGCTACACCTTC
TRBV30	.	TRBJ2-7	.	CAWRGTASYEQYF	TGTGCCTGGAGGGGGACGGCTTCCTACGAGCAGTACTTC
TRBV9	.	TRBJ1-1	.	CASSVETRGGNTEAFF	TGTGCCAGCAGCGTCGAGACCAGGGGAGGGAACACTGAAGCTTTCTTT
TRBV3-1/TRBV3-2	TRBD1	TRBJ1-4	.	CASSQRGDRGLDEKLFF	TGTGCCAGCAGCCAACGGGGGGACAGGGGCCTTGATGAAAAACTGTTTTTT
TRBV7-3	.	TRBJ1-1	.	CASSPDGGRSTEAFF	TGTGCCAGCAGCCCCGATGGAGGGAGGAGCACTGAAGCTTTCTTT
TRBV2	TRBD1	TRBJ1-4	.	CASSEQGGTGAVTNEKLFF	TGTGCCAGCAGTGAACAGGGTGGGACAGGGGCAGTGACTAATGAAAAACTGTTTTTT
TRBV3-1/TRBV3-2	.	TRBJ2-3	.	CASSGGAYDTQYF	TGTGCCAGCAGTGGGGGGGCCTATGATACGCAGTATTTT
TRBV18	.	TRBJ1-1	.	CASSQDHSYMNTEAFF	TGTGCCAGCTCACAGGACCACAGTTATATGAACACTGAAGCTTTCTTT
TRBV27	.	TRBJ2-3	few	CASSLDRYSTDTQYF	TGTGCCAGCAGTTTAGACAGATATAGCACAGATACGCAGTATTTT
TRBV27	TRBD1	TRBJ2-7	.	CASSLGQTYEQYF	TGTGCCAGCAGTTTGGGACAGACCTACGAGCAGTACTTC
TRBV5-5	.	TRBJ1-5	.	CASSLYRDISNQPQHF	TGTGCCAGCAGCTTGTACAGGGATATTAGCAATCAGCCCCAGCATTTT
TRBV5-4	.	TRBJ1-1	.	CASRPDRNTEAFF	TGTGCCAGCAGACCGGACAGGAACACTGAAGCTTTCTTT
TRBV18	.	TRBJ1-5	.	CASSPSLRTINQPQHF	TGTGCCAGCTCACCGAGCCTTCGGACTATCAATCAGCCCCAGCATTTT
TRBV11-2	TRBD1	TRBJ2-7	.	CASSLDVTGTGGVETYEQYF	TGTGCCAGCAGCTTAGATGTCACCGGGACAGGGGGCGTAGAAACCTACGAGCAGTACTTC
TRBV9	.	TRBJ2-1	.	CASSVAGMYNEQFF	TGTGCCAGCAGCGTAGCAGGGATGTACAATGAGCAGTTCTTC
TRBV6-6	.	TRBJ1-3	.	CASSYSSGKGNTIYF	TGTGCCAGCAGTTACTCGAGCGGGAAGGGAAACACCATATATTTT
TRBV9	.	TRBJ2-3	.	CASSVDDSPLTDTQYF	TGTGCCAGCAGCGTCGACGACTCGCCCCTCACAGATACGCAGTATTTT
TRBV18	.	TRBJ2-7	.	CASSPPSREQYF	TGTGCCAGCTCACCTCCCTCGCGTGAGCAGTACTTC
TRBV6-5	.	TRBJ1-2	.	CASSYGIDYGYTF	TGTGCCAGCAGTTACGGGATAGACTATGGCTACACCTTC
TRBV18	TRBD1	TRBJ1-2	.	CASSPPGQAHYGYTF	TGTGCCAGCTCACCACCTGGACAGGCCCACTATGGCTACACCTTC